The 13 T cell receptor beta chains given below trace back to one sample, sequenced in a study of blood T cell repertoires in COVID-19. Profiling relied on immunoSEQ multiplex PCR, and the TCRdb table lists in-frame clones only, not all of them. Altogether about 88,000 clones are present, approximately 90% being singletons, with the ten largest covering approximately 1.6%. The sample consisted of peripheral blood. These receptors were taken from a man between 60 and 70 years old with acute or convalescent COVID-19.

The chain combines TRBV3-1 (or the pseudogene TRBV3-2) with TRBJ2-7; 7 bases line up with TRBD2. The CDR3 is 15 residues long. Per germline, CDR1 LGHDT and CDR2 YNNKEL (reference sequence). V was clipped by 0 bases and J by 4 bases; unmatched bases: 6. The CDR3 sequence is CASSQDSSGTYEQYF. The CDR3 DNA is TGTGCCAGCAGCCAAGACTCGAGCGGGACGTACGAGCAGTACTTC.

Comment on this clone: The same CDR3 also results from other DNA sequences found in this sample. The rearrangement joins TRBV18 to TRBJ1-6, with D possibly being TRBD1 (5 bases). CDR1 is KGHSH, CDR2 LQKENI, per germline. This CDR3 has 16 amino acids. V dropped 6 bases and J dropped 7 bases, with 19 bases sitting between them. The CDR3, as DNA: TGTGCCAGCTCGCCGGCCCGTTTAAGGGGCAATTCACCCCTCCACTTT. Its translation: CASSPARLRGNSPLHF.

This rearrangement joins TRBV6-2 or TRBV6-3 to TRBJ2-1, with 12 bases matching TRBD1. The germline V gene encodes CDR1 MNHEY and CDR2 SVGEGT. V lost 5 bases to trimming and J lost 8 bases; unmatched junction nucleotides: 10. The CDR3 totals 16 residues. DNA of the CDR3: TGTGCCAGCAGTCGCGTCCCGGGACAGGGGGCGGATGAGCAGTTCTTC. It is translated as CASSRVPGQGADEQFF.

The rearrangement uses TRBV4-3 and TRBJ2-2, with a possible D match to TRBD2 (5 bases). Trimming cost V 3 bases and J 4 bases, with 18 bases left between them. The CDR3 spans 17 residues. Per the germline V gene, CDR1 is LGHNA and CDR2 is YSLEER. CDR3 sequence reads: CASSQFEGPLSTGELFF. In nucleotides, the CDR3 is TGCGCCAGCAGCCAGTTTGAGGGCCCCCTTTCCACCGGGGAGCTGTTTTTT.

The rearrangement joins TRBV13 to TRBJ2-7; 8 bases match TRBD1. V shed 5 bases, J shed 3 bases, and the junction held 12 bases outside the gene matches. The CDR3 is 16 amino acids. CDR1 and CDR2 from the germline V gene are PRHDT and FYEKMQ (reference sequence). The CDR3 protein is CASSPGTGKIDYEQYF. In DNA, the CDR3 is TGTGCCAGCAGCCCCGGGACAGGAAAAATCGACTACGAGCAGTACTTC.

The rearrangement joins TRBV6-1 to TRBJ2-7; no clear D. The CDR3 runs 14 residues. Germline loops: CDR1 MNHNS, CDR2 SASEGT. The V gene lost 1 base and the J gene lost 6 bases, with 13 bases spanning the gap. Written as DNA, the CDR3 is TGTGCCAGCAGTGAAGTTGCGGCGAGGTCCGAGCAGTACTTC. Translating gives CASSEVAARSEQYF.

CDR3 coding DNA: TGTGCCAGCAGTATGACAGCTTCCTACGAGCAGTACTTC. Its translation: CASSMTASYEQYF. The chain joins TRBV12-3 or TRBV12-4 to TRBJ2-7, with D possibly TRBD1 on 5 matching bases. The CDR3 is 13 amino acids. Trimming removed 5 bases from V and 1 base from J, with 9 bases in between.

The chain uses TRBV4-3 and TRBJ2-1; 10 positions match TRBD2. CDR3 length: 15 residues. Trimming took 4 bases from V and 7 from J; bases not matched to a gene: 7. In germline, CDR1 is LGHNA, CDR2 YSLEER. The CDR3 spells CASSRTGTSVNEQFF. In DNA, the CDR3 is TGCGCCAGCAGCCGAACCGGGACTAGCGTAAATGAGCAGTTCTTC.

The rearrangement uses TRBV4-2 and TRBJ1-1; D not certain. Trimming removed 0 bases from V and 1 base from J, with 6 bases in between. Germline V gives CDR1 LGHNA, CDR2 YNFKEQ. There are 14 residues in the CDR3. CDR3 amino acids: CASSQDSENTEAFF. DNA of the CDR3: TGTGCCAGCAGCCAAGATTCAGAGAACACTGAAGCTTTCTTT.

Details on this clone: This same CDR3 is encoded by further DNA sequences in the sample. The chain joins TRBV19 to TRBJ1-1, with D perhaps matching TRBD1 (5 bases). Trimming pared 1 base from V and 5 bases from J, leaving 8 bases between. From germline, CDR1 is LNHDA and CDR2 SQIVND (reference sequence). This CDR3 contains 13 residues. Here the CDR3 reads CASSIGGGTEAFF. The CDR3 DNA is TGTGCCAGTAGTATAGGCGGGGGAACTGAAGCTTTCTTT.

This clone was found once. V and J are TRBV11-2 and TRBJ2-1, with 10 positions matching TRBD2. The CDR3 extends over 16 amino acids. The germline CDR1 and CDR2 sequences are SGHAT and FQNNGV. The ends lost 3 bases at V and 7 bases at J; junction bases unmatched: 9. CDR3 in amino acids: CASSFFTGTSVNEQFF. The CDR3 coding sequence is TGTGCCAGCAGCTTCTTTACCGGGACTAGCGTTAATGAGCAGTTCTTC. Supplemented by reference TRBV11-2 and TRBJ2-1, the full variable domain reads EAGVAQSPRYKIIEKRQSVAFWCNPISGHATLYWYQQILGQGPKLLIQFQNNGVVDDSQLPKDRFSAERLKGVDSTLKIQPAKLEDSAVYLCASSFFTGTSVNEQFFGPGTRLTVL.

This chain connects TRBV19 to TRBJ2-1; a possible D gene is TRBD2 (5 bases). This CDR3 has 14 residues. The germline CDR1 and CDR2 sequences are LNHDA and SQIVND (reference sequence). Trimming shortened V by 9 bases and J by 7 bases, and 19 bases separated the two germline ends. Here the CDR3 reads CASRVGPRENEQFF. Written as DNA, the CDR3 is TGTGCCAGCCGAGTGGGCCCAAGGGAGAATGAGCAGTTCTTC.

This chain links TRBV5-5 with TRBJ2-5; 12 bases fit TRBD1. CDR3 length: 15 residues. Germline lookup yields CDR1 SGHKS and CDR2 YYEKEE (reference sequence). The V gene end was trimmed by 4 bases and the J gene end by 5 bases; junction bases not matched to a gene: 6. Here the CDR3 reads CASSPGTGGYETQYF. CDR3 coding DNA: TGTGCCAGCAGCCCGGGGACAGGGGGCTACGAGACCCAGTACTTC.